Presented here are 14 T cell receptor beta chains from one specimen sequenced in a study of blood T cell repertoires in COVID-19. TCRdb's copy holds only in-frame clones and misses some; the assay was immunoSEQ multiplex PCR. The sample includes around 130,000 clones, approximately 84% seen only once; the top ten take 9.5% to 15%. Sequenced sample: peripheral blood. These receptors were obtained from a human donor in a cohort sampled during active COVID-19.

In the case of this clone: The sample contains more than one DNA sequence encoding this CDR3. This rearrangement joins TRBV12-3 or TRBV12-4 to TRBJ1-1; no firm D call. The V gene lost 2 bases and the J gene lost 0 bases, with 4 bases spanning the gap. The CDR3 is 13 amino acids. In DNA form, the CDR3 reads TGTGCCAGCAGTTTACGGGTGAACACTGAAGCTTTCTTT. Amino acid sequence: CASSLRVNTEAFF.

This rearrangement joins TRBV7-6 to TRBJ2-3; no reliable D call. The CDR3 spans 12 residues. Germline loops: CDR1 SGHVS, CDR2 FNYEAQ. V was trimmed by 4 bases and J by 4 bases, leaving 6 bases between them. The CDR3 sequence: CASSSLADTQYF. The CDR3 DNA follows: TGTGCCAGCAGCTCCCTCGCAGATACGCAGTATTTT.

The chain uses TRBV19 and TRBJ2-4, with a tentative D call TRBD1 (6 bases). This CDR3 spans 16 amino acids. CDR1 and CDR2 from the germline V gene are LNHDA and SQIVND (reference sequence). V gave up 1 base and J gave up 0 bases, with 10 bases separating them. CDR3 residues: CASSIGQGLAKNIQYF. The DNA of the CDR3 is TGTGCCAGTAGTATAGGGCAGGGGCTAGCCAAAAACATTCAGTACTTC.

CDR3: CASSLGQGVDTQYF. CDR3 in DNA: TGTGCCAGCAGCTTAGGGCAGGGGGTGGATACGCAGTATTTT. The rearrangement joins TRBV7-9 to TRBJ2-3; 7 bases fit TRBD1. The germline V gene encodes CDR1 SEHNR and CDR2 FQNEAQ (reference sequence). Germline trimming cut 1 base from V and 6 bases from J; bases unmatched to any gene: 4. This CDR3 contains 14 residues.

About this clone: Other DNA sequences within the sample encode an identical CDR3. The CDR3 loop is CASSPQGTYNEQFF. DNA of the CDR3: TGTGCCAGCTCACCACAGGGGACCTACAATGAGCAGTTCTTC. V gene TRBV18 combines with J gene TRBJ2-1; tentative D call: TRBD1 (5 bases). CDR3 length: 14 residues. CDR1 is KGHSH and CDR2 is LQKENI in the germline V gene. V shed 1 base and J shed 2 bases, with 6 bases lying between them.

This rearrangement joins TRBV5-4 to TRBJ2-5; 7 bases align to TRBD1. The CDR3 runs 14 residues. V trimming: 3 bases; J trimming: 5 bases; junction bases outside the gene matches: 7. Germline-derived CDR1 and CDR2 are SGHNT and YYREEE (reference sequence). The CDR3 spells CASSSTGTGETQYF. The CDR3 DNA is TGTGCCAGCAGCTCGACAGGGACCGGCGAGACCCAGTACTTC.

The chain carries TRBV10-1 and TRBJ2-7, with 10 nucleotides matching TRBD1. The CDR3 extends over 17 amino acids. After removal of 5 bases from V and 1 base from J, the junction contained 11 bases not matched to a gene. Germline V gene sequence: CDR1 WNHNN, CDR2 SYGVQD (reference sequence). The chain's CDR3 is CASSPRQGATLSYEQYF. CDR3 DNA sequence: TGCGCCAGCAGTCCACGACAGGGGGCCACTCTTTCCTACGAGCAGTACTTC.

The CDR3, as DNA: TGTGCCAGTAGTATTCCGGGACAGCAAAACTATGGCTACACCTTC. This encodes CASSIPGQQNYGYTF. The genes are TRBV19 and TRBJ1-2; 7 bases match TRBD1. Germline assignment: CDR1 LNHDA and CDR2 SQIVND (reference sequence). The CDR3 spans 15 residues. The junction had 6 bases not matched to a gene; V was cut back by 3 bases and J by 2 bases. Looking up the rest from reference TRBV19 and TRBJ1-2 gives the full variable domain: DGGITQSPKYLFRKEGQNVTLSCEQNLNHDAMYWYRQDPGQGLRLIYYSQIVNDFQKGDIAEGYSVSREKKESFPLTVTSAQKNPTAFYLCASSIPGQQNYGYTFGSGTRLTVV.

This clone was counted once. This chain links TRBV5-4 with TRBJ2-7, with D possibly matching TRBD2 (5 bases). This CDR3 contains 12 residues. The germline V gene encodes CDR1 SGHNT and CDR2 YYREEE (reference sequence). V was pared by 4 bases and J by 7 bases, with 12 bases between. In DNA form, the CDR3 reads TGTGCCAGCAGCCCGGGGAGAGGGGAGCAGTACTTC. It translates to CASSPGRGEQYF. The variable domain in full, completed from reference TRBV5-4 and TRBJ2-7, reads ETGVTQSPTHLIKTRGQQVTLRCSSQSGHNTVSWYQQALGQGPQFIFQYYREEENGRGNFPPRFSGLQFPNYSSELNVNALELDDSALYLCASSPGRGEQYFGPGTRLTVT.

The J gene is TRBJ1-2, the V gene TRBV6-5; D is unclear. The V end was cut by 5 bases, the J end by 7 bases, with 11 bases between. Germline loops: CDR1 MNHEY, CDR2 SVGAGI. The CDR3 totals 12 residues. The CDR3 loop is CASSNKQIGYTF. As DNA, the CDR3 is TGTGCCAGCAGTAACAAACAGATTGGCTACACCTTC.

The chain combines TRBV12-3 or TRBV12-4 with TRBJ1-1, with D tentatively TRBD1 (5 bases). The CDR3 loop spans 12 amino acids. V lost 3 bases, J lost 7 bases, and 9 bases lay in between. The DNA of the CDR3 is TGTGCCAGCAGTTTGACAGCGCTTGAAGCTTTCTTT. This encodes CASSLTALEAFF.

The chain recombines TRBV6-5 with TRBJ1-2, with D uncertain. V lost 8 bases to trimming and J lost 0 bases, with 16 bases between them. Germline CDR1 is MNHEY and CDR2 is SVGAGI. This CDR3 is built from 15 residues. CDR3 in amino acids: CASREAAGANYGYTF. CDR3 in DNA: TGTGCCAGCCGGGAGGCGGCAGGAGCTAACTATGGCTACACCTTC.

The chain has TRBV6-5 and TRBJ1-3; D is perhaps TRBD1 (5 bases). Trimming removed 5 bases at V and 4 bases at J, with 15 bases between. This CDR3 is 15 amino acids long. Germline loops: CDR1 MNHEY, CDR2 SVGAGI. This CDR3 is CASSPSDIGGNTIYF. As DNA, the CDR3 is TGTGCCAGCAGTCCATCGGACATAGGGGGAAACACCATATATTTT.

The chain couples TRBV29-1 to TRBJ2-7; D call uncertain. Germline CDR1 reads SQVTM; CDR2 reads ANQGSEA. This CDR3 region has 13 residues. The germline V and J ends were trimmed by 3 bases and 1 base, with 10 bases remaining between them. In DNA, the CDR3 is TGCAGCGTTGAGTTAGCTGAATCCTACGAGCAGTACTTC. Encoded protein: CSVELAESYEQYF.